A single T cell receptor beta chain is shown here with its context. This clonotype turned up a few times. What this receptor recognizes is not known. The record has no base qualities; no much larger clone is one base away. This sample was included in a study of CD8 T cells in ankylosing spondylitis listed by TCRdb under 2017. About the investigation overall: To find TCR variants linked to disease, the study profiled T cell receptor beta repertoires in ankylosing spondylitis patients and healthy donors. Samples of peripheral blood were taken, and for ankylosing spondylitis patients, synovial fluid was collected as well. In total, the full study cohort was made up of roughly 100 healthy donors and 25 to 30 ankylosing spondylitis patients. Overall study outcomes, separate from this receptor: A CD8+ phenotype was shown by the disease-linked clones, which were found at relatively low frequencies in peripheral blood. A TCR beta motif of several highly homologous amino acid variants appeared characteristic of blood from ankylosing spondylitis patients. Some of the motif variants had been reported before in the synovial fluid and blood of reactive arthritis patients, a finding that suggests common disease-initiation mechanisms. The disease-linked clones were reported to be significantly enriched in matched synovial fluid samples from ankylosing spondylitis patients.

The sequencer was an Illumina HiSeq 2500. Quantitative 5'-RACE with molecular barcodes was the method used to prepare the TCR beta libraries. As for the authors' bioinformatics: A new computational method based on a probabilistic model of VDJ rearrangement was used to identify disease-linked TCR variants. TCRdb trimmed public reads at Q25 via fastp, called clones via MiXCR and kept in-frame beta chains. Rows matching on CDR3 protein sequence are summarized as one entry with the most common DNA and genes. TCRdb's processing, not the authors' own work, is the source of the V and J calls. Across this sample there are roughly 220,000 distinct CDR3 sequences, with approximately 20% seen only once. Of the sample, more than 40% falls within the top ten clones. V drops 4 bases and J drops 3 bases, leaving 12 bases in between. The germline V gene (reference sequence) provides CDR1 DFQATT and CDR2 SNEGSKA. Measured from the cysteine to the phenylalanine, the CDR3 is 14 residues long. Kept here is only the CDR3 DNA, which spans 42 bases and is read in frame from base 1.

The sequencing input was blood, either unsorted or a sorted T cell fraction (not recorded which). This TCR came from a male donor with ankylosing spondylitis. The rearrangement combines TRBV20-1 with TRBJ2-2; a tentative D call is TRBD1 (5 bases match). For the CDR3, the sequence is CSAKPDSYTGELFF. The nucleotide sequence is TGCAGTGCTAAACCAGACAGTTACACCGGGGAGCTGTTTTTT.